These T cell receptor beta chains were read from a single sample in a study of blood T cell repertoires in COVID-19. The protocol was immunoSEQ multiplex PCR, while the TCRdb copy is restricted to in-frame clones and leaves out a portion. The sample records over 75,000 clones, 80% being singletons. Sequences were obtained from peripheral blood. The source of these receptors is a man aged 45-65 years who had recovered from COVID-19. Each CDR3 is given with its conserved first and last residue. D genes are given only for firm matches. Size is omitted from some rows. Given values are once, few, many or a class for expanded clones.

CDR3 protein	CDR3 DNA	D gene	J gene	CDR3 length	V gene	clone size
CASSLRREETQYF	TGTGCCAGCAGTTTAAGACGGGAAGAGACCCAGTACTTC	NA	TRBJ2-5	13	TRBV27	NA
CASSPPGTGDEQYF	TGTGCCAGCAGCCCCCCCGGGACAGGAGACGAGCAGTACTTC	TRBD1	TRBJ2-7	14	TRBV5-6	NA
CASSRGLAGPQDTQYF	TGTGCCAGCAGCAGAGGACTAGCGGGGCCTCAAGATACGCAGTATTTT	TRBD2	TRBJ2-3	16	TRBV9	NA
CASSPTDRGSNTEAFF	TGTGCCAGCTCACCAACGGACAGGGGATCGAACACTGAAGCTTTCTTT	TRBD1	TRBJ1-1	16	TRBV18	many
CASRRADSGNTIYF	TGTGCCAGCAGGAGGGCAGACTCTGGAAACACCATATATTTT	NA	TRBJ1-3	14	TRBV6-5	NA
CASSEINEKLFF	TGCGCCAGCAGTGAGATTAATGAAAAACTGTTTTTT	NA	TRBJ1-4	12	TRBV5-1	NA
CASSGQGTDTQYF	TGTGCCAGCAGTGGACAGGGCACAGATACGCAGTATTTT	NA	TRBJ2-3	13	TRBV2	NA
CASCEGLAGGSSYNEQFF	TGTGCCAGCTGTGAGGGACTAGCGGGAGGGAGCTCCTACAATGAGCAGTTCTTC	NA	TRBJ2-1	18	TRBV21-1	NA
CASSESGGWTEAFF	TGCGCCAGCAGTGAGTCAGGGGGTTGGACTGAAGCTTTCTTT	NA	TRBJ1-1	14	TRBV10-1	once
CASSLAGGQGAIYGYTF	TGTGCCAGCAGCTTAGCGGGCGGACAGGGGGCAATCTATGGCTACACCTTC	TRBD1	TRBJ1-2	17	TRBV7-9	NA
CASSVGTGSSYEQYF	TGTGCCAGCAGCGTGGGGACAGGGAGCTCCTACGAGCAGTACTTC	TRBD1	TRBJ2-7	15	TRBV9	NA
CASSQEPGLAGSYEQYF	TGTGCCAGCAGCCAGGAACCGGGACTAGCGGGATCCTACGAGCAGTACTTC	TRBD2	TRBJ2-7	17	TRBV3-1/TRBV3-2	few
CASSDPRELRSSYNEQFF	TGTGCCAGCAGTGATCCGCGGGAGCTAAGAAGCTCCTACAATGAGCAGTTCTTC	TRBD2	TRBJ2-1	18	TRBV2	NA
CASSLQPSVTGGVFF	TGTGCCAGCAGCTTGCAACCGTCGGTCACAGGGGGAGTTTTCTTT	TRBD1	TRBJ1-1	15	TRBV11-1	NA
CASSLDRQETQYF	TGTGCCAGCAGCTTGGACAGGCAAGAGACCCAGTACTTC	NA	TRBJ2-5	13	TRBV5-4	once
CASSLTGGELFF	TGTGCCAGCAGCTTAACCGGCGGGGAGCTGTTTTTT	NA	TRBJ2-2	12	TRBV12-3/TRBV12-4	NA
CASSLSTGTGYNEQFF	TGCGCCAGCAGCTTAAGTACCGGGACAGGGTACAATGAGCAGTTCTTC	TRBD1	TRBJ2-1	16	TRBV5-1	NA
CASSVATVTGDTQYF	TGTGCCAGCAGCGTAGCAACTGTTACAGGAGATACGCAGTATTTT	NA	TRBJ2-3	15	TRBV9	NA
CASKERKGTDTQYF	TGTGCCAGTAAGGAGCGAAAAGGCACAGATACGCAGTATTTT	NA	TRBJ2-3	14	TRBV19	once
CASSTPAGTEAFF	TGTGCCAGCAGCACCCCCGCCGGCACTGAAGCTTTCTTT	NA	TRBJ1-1	13	TRBV9	NA
CASSSEQETQYF	TGTGCCAGCAGCTCCGAGCAAGAGACCCAGTACTTC	NA	TRBJ2-5	12	TRBV7-9	NA
CATSDPGTSGGIIQYF	TGTGCCACCAGTGACCCTGGGACTAGCGGAGGTATCATTCAGTACTTC	TRBD2	TRBJ2-4	16	TRBV24-1	few
CASSLVKFGGLHEQYF	TGTGCCAGCAGCTTAGTTAAGTTCGGCGGCCTCCACGAGCAGTACTTC	NA	TRBJ2-7	16	TRBV7-6	NA
CASSLWGGWRQPQHF	TGTGCCAGCAGCTTATGGGGAGGGTGGAGACAGCCCCAGCATTTT	NA	TRBJ1-5	15	TRBV5-8	NA
CASSWETGTGEKLFF	TGTGCCAGCAGCTGGGAGACAGGGACGGGGGAAAAACTGTTTTTT	TRBD1	TRBJ1-4	15	TRBV5-4	once
CASSYRGAFYEQYF	TGTGCCAGCAGTTACCGCGGGGCCTTCTACGAGCAGTACTTC	NA	TRBJ2-7	14	TRBV6-2/TRBV6-3	NA
CASSLRRGPGANVLTF	TGCGCCAGCAGCTTGAGGCGGGGTCCCGGGGCCAACGTCCTGACTTTC	NA	TRBJ2-6	16	TRBV5-1	NA
CASSERPGGVTEAFF	TGTGCCAGCAGTGAGAGGCCGGGAGGGGTAACTGAAGCTTTCTTT	NA	TRBJ1-1	15	TRBV2	NA
CASSHPGYDQPQHF	TGTGCCAGCAGCCATCCAGGGTACGATCAGCCCCAGCATTTT	NA	TRBJ1-5	14	TRBV7-2	few
CASSEPGQRTYEQYF	TGTGCCAGCAGCGAGCCGGGACAGAGAACCTACGAGCAGTACTTC	TRBD1	TRBJ2-7	15	TRBV6-5	NA
CASSVGSTWDGYTF	TGTGCCAGCAGCGTAGGGAGCACCTGGGATGGCTACACCTTC	NA	TRBJ1-2	14	TRBV9	NA
CASSPLGQGEAFF	TGTGCCAGCAGCCCGCTGGGACAGGGCGAAGCTTTCTTT	TRBD1	TRBJ1-1	13	TRBV9	NA
CASSQEWGTSGRYEQFF	TGCGCCAGCAGCCAAGAATGGGGGACTAGCGGGAGATATGAGCAGTTCTTC	TRBD2	TRBJ2-1	17	TRBV4-3	NA
CASSLVRENNEQFF	TGCGCCAGCAGCTTGGTGCGGGAGAACAATGAGCAGTTCTTC	TRBD2	TRBJ2-1	14	TRBV5-1	NA
CASSPLGQSAPTSSTSGSSYEQYF	NA	NA	TRBJ2-7	24	TRBV18	NA
CSAPSGTGESF	TGCAGTGCCCCTTCCGGGACAGGCGAATCTTTT	TRBD1	TRBJ1-3	11	TRBV20-1	NA
CASTGTGHFDGYTF	TGTGCCAGTACCGGGACAGGGCATTTTGATGGCTACACCTTC	TRBD1	TRBJ1-2	14	TRBV2	NA
CASSLELSTNEKLFF	TGTGCCAGCAGCTTAGAGCTGTCAACTAATGAAAAACTGTTTTTT	NA	TRBJ1-4	15	TRBV7-2	few
CASSIAAGANYGYTF	TGTGCCAGTAGTATAGCGGCAGGGGCTAACTATGGCTACACCTTC	NA	TRBJ1-2	15	TRBV19	NA
CASSLTGGKYEQYF	TGTGCCAGCAGTTTAACGGGAGGGAAATACGAGCAGTACTTC	TRBD2	TRBJ2-7	14	TRBV28	few
CASSLRGGELFF	TGTGCCAGCAGCTTACGGGGCGGGGAGCTGTTTTTT	NA	TRBJ2-2	12	TRBV9	NA
CASSPGSGTGIETQYF	TGTGCCAGCAGCCCGGGTTCCGGGACAGGGATCGAGACCCAGTACTTC	TRBD1	TRBJ2-5	16	TRBV5-5	NA